This T cell receptor (beta chain) was captured in a study of blood T cell repertoires in COVID-19. As for the study in general: Some COVID-19 samples were acute and others convalescent; all came from the United States, Italy and Spain. PBMCs, B-cell-depleted T cells, or T cells were the source of the cDNA or gDNA that made up the material.

Trimming at V came to 2 bases and at J to 4 bases, leaving 11 bases not matched to a gene. The CDR3 covers 17 residues. Germline loops: CDR1 MGHDK, CDR2 SYGVNS. TCRdb's table, derived via immunoSEQ multiplex PCR, lists solely in-frame clones and lacks some. The table includes some 250,000 clones, approximately 86% detected once. The material sequenced was peripheral blood. The sequence came from a woman aged 25-40 years who had recovered from COVID-19. The chain is built from TRBV25-1 and TRBJ1-2; TRBD1 matches at 9 bases. The CDR3, as DNA: TGTGCCAGCAGTGAAACGGGACAGGGACCCCTCGGCTATGGCTACACCTTC. Protein product: CASSETGQGPLGYGYTF.